This T cell receptor (beta chain) emerged from a study of blood T cells in healthy people across ages. This CDR3 has 14 amino acids. After removal of 7 bases from V and 7 bases from J, the junction contained 11 bases not matched to a gene. CDR1 and CDR2 (germline): MNHNY, SVGAGI (reference sequence). Alongside a J-beta primer mix, a sample-barcoded 5' primer served in a second PCR lasting roughly 7 to 12 cycles. TCRdb independently ran MiXCR on the 5' RACE reads; one entry per CDR3 protein. The sample records 1.5 million to 2 million distinct CDR3 sequences, less than 50% being singletons. Sequencing was done on a sample of blood. This clonotype originated in a woman in her 40s in good health. The chain has TRBV6-6 and TRBJ1-2; 8 bases are shared with TRBD1. CDR3 loop: CASTDRGTQFGYTF. The CDR3 nucleotides are TGTGCCAGCACCGACAGGGGCACGCAGTTTGGCTACACCTTC.